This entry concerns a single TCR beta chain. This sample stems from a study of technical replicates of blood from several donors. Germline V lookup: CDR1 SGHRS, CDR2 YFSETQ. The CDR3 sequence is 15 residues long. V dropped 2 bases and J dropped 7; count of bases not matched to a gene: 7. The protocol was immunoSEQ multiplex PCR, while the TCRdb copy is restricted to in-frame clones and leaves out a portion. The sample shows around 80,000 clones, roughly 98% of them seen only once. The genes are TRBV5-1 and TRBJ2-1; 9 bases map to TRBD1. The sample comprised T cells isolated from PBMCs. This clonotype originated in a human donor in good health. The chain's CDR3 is CASSLRTGAGNEQFF. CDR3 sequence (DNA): TGCGCCAGCAGCTTAAGGACAGGGGCGGGGAATGAGCAGTTCTTC.